The T cell receptor beta chain under discussion was sequenced for a study of T-cell memory formation after mild COVID-19. Study findings and constraints: Contracting CD4+ clones were located mainly in CM and EM, and CD8+ clones in EMRA. Later expanders leaned CD4+, whereas clones that contracted between day 15 and 85 were balanced CD4/CD8. Pre-infection memory harbored some responding clones, suggesting cross-reactive memory joined. Whether second-wave clones peaking at day 37 were SARS-CoV-2 specific went unconfirmed.

The CDR3 has 16 amino acids. J gave up 0 bases and V 5 bases, and 7 bases lay outside the gene matches. CDR1 and CDR2 (germline): SGHVS, FQNEAQ. Via MiXCR, TCRdb re-called the 5' RACE reads, giving one row per CDR3 protein. The sample yields about 390,000 distinct CDR3 sequences, about 17% seen once. This clonotype showed up just a few times. Its matching antigen is unknown. The chain is built from TRBV7-8 and TRBJ2-1; TRBD2 aligns across 7 bases. The clonotype comes from a man younger than 35 who had mild COVID-19 (a few samples of this study predate the infection). Cell type and time point are not known. The sample was PBMCs or a T cell subset sorted from them (not recorded which). DNA of the CDR3: TGTGCCAGCAGCAGCGGGACTCCGAGCTCCTACAATGAGCAGTTCTTC. It yields the protein CASSSGTPSSYNEQFF. Complete variable domain (other parts from reference TRBV7-8 and TRBJ2-1): GAGVSQSPRYKVAKRGQDVALRCDPISGHVSLFWYQQALGQGPEFLTYFQNEAQLDKSGLPSDRFFAERPEGSVSTLKIQRTQQEDSAVYLCASSSGTPSSYNEQFFGPGTRLTVL.